These 22 T cell receptor beta chains originate from one sample sequenced in a study of cytomegalovirus exposure and HLA in healthy donors. The study ran its PCR with 60 Vbeta and 13 Jbeta primers. Repertoires were generated with immunoSEQ multiplex PCR, while TCRdb's copy carries only in-frame clones and drops some. The repertoire holds around 110,000 clones, with around 72% as singletons. Specimen: PBMCs. The receptors originated from a woman aged 40 to 55 in good health and CMV-seropositive.

The chain joins TRBV6-1 to TRBJ2-7, with TRBD2 matching 12 bases. V shed 10 bases and J 4 bases; nucleotides not matched to a gene: 8. The CDR3 is made up of 14 amino acids. Germline V gene data show CDR1 as MNHNS and CDR2 as SASEGT. CDR3 sequence reads: CATLKGLAGYEQYF. CDR3 nucleotide sequence: TGTGCCACCCTCAAAGGACTAGCGGGGTACGAGCAGTACTTC.

A few counts support this clone. CDR3 amino acids: CASSPPGTVDEKLFF. The CDR3 nucleotides are TGTGCCAGCTCACCCCCCGGGACAGTCGATGAAAAACTGTTTTTT. V gene TRBV18 combines with J gene TRBJ1-4, with 7 positions matching TRBD1. From germline, CDR1 is KGHSH and CDR2 LQKENI. This CDR3 comprises 15 residues. J was trimmed by 6 bases and V by 3 bases; bases with no gene match: 7.

The chain couples TRBV6-4 to TRBJ2-1; TRBD2 matches 15 bases. The germline CDR1 and CDR2 sequences are MRHNA and SNTAGT. The CDR3 spans 15 residues. Trimming removed 4 bases from V and 7 bases from J; junction bases left unmatched: 2. CDR3 bases: TGTGCCAGCAGTGTAGGGACTAGCGGGGGGAATGAGCAGTTCTTC. It specifies CASSVGTSGGNEQFF.

The chain employs TRBV6-6 and TRBJ1-1; maybe TRBD1 (5 bases). This CDR3 comprises 13 residues. CDR1 and CDR2 (germline): MNHNY, SVGAGI (reference sequence). Trimming removed 7 bases from V and 3 bases from J, with 12 bases in between. The CDR3 protein is CASIRGGYTEAFF. In nucleotides, the CDR3 is TGTGCCAGCATCCGGGGGGGGTACACTGAAGCTTTCTTT.

CDR3 protein: CAWSVIGVRRATEAFF. The CDR3, as DNA: TGTGCCTGGAGTGTGATCGGGGTTCGAAGGGCGACTGAAGCTTTCTTT. The chain employs TRBV30 and TRBJ1-1; D is ambiguous. Trimming pared 0 bases from V and 5 bases from J, leaving 19 bases between. The CDR3 covers 16 residues. Germline V lookup: CDR1 GTSNPN, CDR2 SVGIG (reference sequence). Based on the CDR3 plus reference TRBV30 and TRBJ1-1, the full variable domain is SQTIHQWPATLVQPVGSPLSLECTVEGTSNPNLYWYRQAAGRGLQLLFYSVGIGQISSEVPQNLSASRPQDRQFILSSKKLLLSDSGFYLCAWSVIGVRRATEAFFGQGTRLTVV.

The chain is built from TRBV30 and TRBJ2-7; D uncertain. The V and J ends lost 3 bases and 2 bases respectively, with 11 bases between them. The CDR3 loop spans 13 amino acids. The germline V gene encodes CDR1 GTSNPN and CDR2 SVGIG (reference sequence). Here the CDR3 DNA reads TGTGCCTGGAGAAATGGCACTACCTACGAGCAGTACTTC. It translates to CAWRNGTTYEQYF.

The rearrangement uses TRBV2 and TRBJ1-2; weak D call: TRBD1 (5 bases). Germline CDR1 is SNHLY and CDR2 is FYNNEI. The CDR3 has 11 amino acids. Trimming removed 7 bases at V and 2 bases at J, with 5 bases between. CDR3 in amino acids: CASNRNYGYTF. CDR3 bases: TGTGCCAGCAACAGGAACTATGGCTACACCTTC.

This chain joins TRBV11-2 and TRBJ2-5; D is perhaps TRBD2 (5 bases). The germline V and J ends were trimmed by 4 bases and 7 bases, with 13 bases remaining between them. This CDR3 comprises 13 residues. CDR1 is SGHAT and CDR2 is FQNNGV in the germline V gene. CDR3 in amino acids: CASSSGLKGTQYF. The CDR3 DNA reads TGTGCCAGCAGCTCTGGACTCAAGGGGACCCAGTACTTC. The full variable domain, completed using reference TRBV11-2 and TRBJ2-5, is EAGVAQSPRYKIIEKRQSVAFWCNPISGHATLYWYQQILGQGPKLLIQFQNNGVVDDSQLPKDRFSAERLKGVDSTLKIQPAKLEDSAVYLCASSSGLKGTQYFGPGTRLLVL.

This clone was detected only a few times. The chain has TRBV4-1 and TRBJ2-5; D unresolved. The CDR3 extends over 16 amino acids. V lost 3 bases and J lost 1, with 15 bases in between. Germline-derived CDR1 and CDR2 are MGHRA and YSYEKL. The CDR3: CASSQRGDHTQETQYF. CDR3 bases: TGCGCCAGCAGCCAGCGAGGCGACCATACCCAAGAGACCCAGTACTTC.

This clone turned up a few times. The rearrangement joins TRBV2 to TRBJ1-5; D is ambiguous. The CDR3 is made up of 13 amino acids. Trimming left V 1 base short and J 6 bases short, with 7 bases between. CDR1 is SNHLY, CDR2 FYNNEI, per germline. CDR3 sequence (DNA): TGTGCCAGCAGTGAAGACGAGCCTCAGCCCCAGCATTTT. This codes for CASSEDEPQPQHF.

This clone was recorded a few times. The V gene is TRBV4-1, the J gene TRBJ1-5, with D uncertain. Per germline, CDR1 MGHRA and CDR2 YSYEKL. CDR3 length: 13 residues. The V gene lost 4 bases and the J gene lost 3 bases, with 7 bases spanning the gap. The CDR3 region is CASSRQVNQPQHF. Here the CDR3 DNA reads TGCGCCAGCAGCCGCCAGGTCAATCAGCCCCAGCATTTT.

This rearrangement joins TRBV4-1 to TRBJ2-7; D is possibly TRBD2 (5 bases). CDR1 MGHRA and CDR2 YSYEKL come from the germline V gene. The CDR3 is 12 residues long. V dropped 0 bases and J dropped 5 bases, with 5 bases sitting between them. The DNA for the CDR3 is TGCGCCAGCAGCCAAGATAGCGACGAGCAGTACTTC. Encoded protein: CASSQDSDEQYF.

The chain links TRBV2 to TRBJ2-1; the D is unclear. This CDR3 is built from 11 residues. The V gene's germline CDR1 is SNHLY and CDR2 FYNNEI. With 7 bases removed from V and 5 bases from J, the gap between germline ends came to 6 bases. Written as DNA, the CDR3 is TGTGCCAGCACGGGTAACAATGAGCAGTTCTTC. Its translation is CASTGNNEQFF. The whole variable domain, remainder taken from reference TRBV2 and TRBJ2-1, is EPEVTQTPSHQVTQMGQEVILRCVPISNHLYFYWYRQILGQKVEFLVSFYNNEISEKSEIFDDQFSVERPDGSNFTLKIRSTKLEDSAMYFCASTGNNEQFFGPGTRLTVL.

The rearrangement joins TRBV5-1 to TRBJ1-1; no reliable D call. Deletions cut 4 bases from V and 1 base from J, with 14 bases between. CDR1 is SGHRS and CDR2 is YFSETQ in the germline V gene. The CDR3 is 15 residues long. The CDR3 nucleotides are TGCGCCAGCAGCCCGGTAGGAGGTCCGAACACTGAAGCTTTCTTT. The encoded protein is CASSPVGGPNTEAFF.

This clone turned up a few times. The chain has TRBV7-9 and TRBJ1-1; D is unclear. CDR3 length: 13 amino acids. Trimming shortened V by 5 bases and J by 1 base, and 8 bases separated the two germline ends. Germline V gives CDR1 SEHNR, CDR2 FQNEAQ (reference sequence). CDR3 sequence: CASSPRRNTEAFF. DNA for the CDR3: TGTGCCAGCAGCCCTCGGAGGAACACTGAAGCTTTCTTT.

The chain recombines TRBV5-1 with TRBJ1-4; tentatively, D is TRBD1 (6 bases). The CDR3 is made up of 13 amino acids. With 2 bases removed from V and 5 bases from J, the gap between germline ends came to 7 bases. Germline V CDR1 and CDR2: SGHRS, YFSETQ. Written as DNA, the CDR3 is TGCGCCAGCAGCTTCGGGACAAATGAAAAACTGTTTTTT. This translates into CASSFGTNEKLFF.

The chain combines TRBV6-1 with TRBJ1-4; D unclear. The CDR3 contains 12 residues. V was pared by 4 bases and J by 8 bases, with 8 bases between. Germline values: CDR1 MNHNS, CDR2 SASEGT. The CDR3 here is CASSVTPEKLFF. In DNA form, the CDR3 reads TGTGCCAGCAGTGTAACACCGGAAAAACTGTTTTTT.

The genes are TRBV7-8 and TRBJ2-3; D is possibly TRBD2 (5 bases). The ends were cut back, 3 bases at V and 4 bases at J, with 11 bases in the middle. Germline V gives CDR1 SGHVS, CDR2 FQNEAQ. This CDR3 is built from 14 residues. This CDR3 reads CASSFAAGADTQYF. The CDR3 nucleotides are TGTGCCAGCAGCTTCGCGGCGGGCGCAGATACGCAGTATTTT. Full variable domain (rest looked up from reference TRBV7-8 and TRBJ2-3): GAGVSQSPRYKVAKRGQDVALRCDPISGHVSLFWYQQALGQGPEFLTYFQNEAQLDKSGLPSDRFFAERPEGSVSTLKIQRTQQEDSAVYLCASSFAAGADTQYFGPGTRLTVL.

This chain links TRBV5-1 with TRBJ2-1; 8 nucleotides agree with TRBD2. Germline V lookup: CDR1 SGHRS, CDR2 YFSETQ. The J segment lost 8 bases and the V segment lost 1 base, leaving 5 bases of the junction unmatched. The CDR3 has 14 residues. The CDR3 nucleotides are TGCGCCAGCAGCTTGAACGGGGGGGGCGATGAGCAGTTCTTC. This codes for CASSLNGGGDEQFF. Full variable domain (missing parts from reference TRBV5-1 and TRBJ2-1): KAGVTQTPRYLIKTRGQQVTLSCSPISGHRSVSWYQQTPGQGLQFLFEYFSETQRNKGNFPGRFSGRQFSNSRSEMNVSTLELGDSALYLCASSLNGGGDEQFFGPGTRLTVL.

The chain couples TRBV5-1 to TRBJ2-1, with D possibly matching TRBD2 (6 bases). Looked up from germline, CDR1 is SGHRS and CDR2 is YFSETQ. The CDR3 spans 17 residues. V was cut by 0 bases and J by 5 bases, with 18 bases left in between. CDR3 in amino acids: CASSLVVGGSGNNEQFF. The CDR3 DNA reads TGCGCCAGCAGCTTGGTGGTGGGGGGTTCGGGTAACAATGAGCAGTTCTTC.

This chain links TRBV29-1 with TRBJ1-1; D is perhaps TRBD1 (6 bases). The V end lost 7 bases, the J end lost 6 bases, and 15 bases lay between the germline ends. Germline assignment: CDR1 SQVTM and CDR2 ANQGSEA. The CDR3 loop spans 12 amino acids. CDR3 coding DNA: TGCAGCGGTACTCAGGGGAGGGCTGAAGCTTTCTTT. This translates into CSGTQGRAEAFF.

The chain combines TRBV5-1 with TRBJ1-4; D might be TRBD1 (5 bases). The CDR3 length is 14 residues. The germline V gene encodes CDR1 SGHRS and CDR2 YFSETQ. The V end was cut by 4 bases, the J end by 0 bases, with 7 bases between. CDR3 sequence (DNA): TGCGCCAGCAGCACGACAGCAACTAATGAAAAACTGTTTTTT. It encodes CASSTTATNEKLFF.